The TCR beta chain described here comes from a study of graft-versus-host responses after intestinal transplantation listed by TCRdb under 2021. In terms of the full investigation: The transplants that recipients got were multivisceral, liver-intestinal, or isolated intestinal. Anti-thymocyte globulin induction was given to all recipients, followed by maintenance tacrolimus and steroids for two to four years. After intestinal transplantation, graft-versus-host and host-versus-graft alloreactive T cell clones were followed in the graft, circulation and bone marrow using bulk TCR-beta CDR3 sequencing. Alloreactive clones were identified by sequencing pre-transplant mixed lymphocyte reaction products and comparing these products with unstimulated pre-transplant donor and recipient T cells. A cohort of 24 intestinal transplant recipients, including one retransplant, was enrolled, and a few patients lacking pretransplant specimens were excluded. Donor T cell macrochimerism was defined as a peak of at least 4% donor T cells among recipient peripheral blood mononuclear cells. Instead of going to the commercial service, samples from a few later patients were sequenced in-house on an Illumina MiSeq and processed with MiXCR.

Study-level results and caveats: In the allografts of patients with donor T cell macrochimerism, GvH to HvG T cell clonal ratios were high. GvH clones turned up in recipient bone marrow, with some appearing earlier in ileal mucosa or blood, a pattern consistent with an intestinal mucosal origin. The relatively low number and heterogeneity of intestinal transplant patients limited the conclusions. Early after transplant, declines in HvG clones were associated with peak levels of circulating GvH clones.

The meaning of the sample's time point label: cells obtained before transplantation from donor or recipient. CD3+CD4+ and CD3+CD8+ populations were FACS-sorted from unstimulated pre-transplant donor and recipient cells taken from spleen or lymph nodes. The junction shows trimming of 7 bases on V and 4 bases on J, plus 8 bases between the germline ends. The CDR3 contains 12 residues, cysteine and phenylalanine counted. The CDR3 DNA has 36 bases and is translated from base 1. The CDR1 and CDR2 encoded by the germline V gene (reference sequence) are LNHDA and SQIVND. Note on this clone: What antigen it recognizes has not been identified. No clone much larger than this one lies a single base away; base qualities are absent.

The receptor library was made with the immunoSEQ multiplex PCR assay. In most patients, genomic DNA was isolated using the Qiagen DNeasy Blood and Tissue Kit and sent frozen to Adaptive Biotechnologies for TCR sequencing. For most patients, genomic DNA was subjected to high-throughput TCR-beta CDR3 sequencing by Adaptive Biotechnologies. On the study's bioinformatics: Adaptive's ImmunoSEQ software was the source of the TCR sequencing data for 15 to 20 patients, while a few other patients were processed with MiXCR and VDJtools. CD4 versus CD8 sorting errors were corrected by removing sequences found in both subsets at a frequency ratio below 5:1. Because the origin of CDR3 nucleotide sequences shared between donor and recipient could not be assigned, those sequences were removed. To be classed as alloreactive, a clone needed at least 2-fold expansion over unstimulated cells and a minimum CFSE-low frequency of 0.002% (template counts) or 0.001% (read counts). Clones detected in sequenced pre-transplant spleen, lymph node, or MLR CFSE-low populations of the donor or recipient were defined as mappable. The cumulative frequency of alloreactive clones was calculated as a percentage of all sequences, weighted by copy number. TCRdb limited this immuneACCESS table to in-frame rearrangements with V and J called. A share of clones is missing; checked studies link under half to unresolved V genes, and the rest is unexplained. That table is the source of V, J and clone size, and D and trimming were worked out from the DNA. Within this sample are 100,000 to 120,000 clones, with over 85% of them counted one time only. The ten largest make up less than 0.55% of the sample.

This sample comprised unstimulated CD8+ T cells sorted from spleen or lymph node cells, obtained before intestinal transplant. This clonotype was obtained from a human donor who received an intestinal transplant. The chain employs TRBV19 and TRBJ1-3, with the D gene not clear enough to name. The DNA sequence follows: TGTGCCAGTAACCAAGCGGGAAACACCATATATTTT. Its translation is CASNQAGNTIYF.